Listed below are T cell receptor beta chains from one sample, sequenced in a study of blood T cells in healthy people across ages. TCRdb reprocessed the 5' RACE reads via MiXCR and lists one record per CDR3 protein. The table lists approximately 780,000 distinct CDR3 sequences, 20% to 30% of them singletons, with 2.5% to 3.5% in the top ten. A further study also used this sample, focusing on T cells of mothers and their children.

The sample was blood. Receptor source: a boy aged 10-17 years in good health. Both conserved end residues are trimmed from each CDR3.

v_call cdr3_aa
TRBV18 ASSPNDEGATY
TRBV28 ASESSGNTIY
TRBV6-6 ASRGLITDTQY
TRBV7-3 ASSSDRASGANVLT
TRBV5-5 ASSLSTGGVYGYT
TRBV7-2 ASSLGPYTPNEKLF
TRBV12-3/TRBV12-4 ASSLDRSNQPQH
TRBV4-2 ASSHSPGGQETQY
TRBV2 ASSEGGHFNYGYT
TRBV4-1 ASSHQTSYGQY
TRBV9 ASSVRLRQNTGELF
TRBV12-3/TRBV12-4 ASSTTVGYNEQF
TRBV5-1 ASSLEQVGYNSPLH
TRBV20-1 SAPGEGSYEQF
TRBV30 AWSRVASSDEQF
TRBV2 ASTQDTTNEKLF
TRBV2 ASSAAGLPKNIQY
TRBV12-3/TRBV12-4 ASTWGLMAF
TRBV12-3/TRBV12-4 ASTWGTGGEKLF